The 32 T cell receptor beta chains below come from one sample, sequenced in a study of PD-1 blockade in classical Hodgkin lymphoma. Sequencing was performed with immunoSEQ multiplex PCR; in TCRdb, only in-frame clones are kept and a portion is missing. The data contain approximately 58,000 clones, about 91% of them seen just once; the ten biggest clones take up less than 11%. Brentuximab vedotin exposure varied, and every patient relapsed after autologous stem cell transplantation. The sample in question was peripheral blood mononuclear cells (PBMCs), obtained before the second cycle of nivolumab. Receptors were obtained from a human donor with classical Hodgkin lymphoma.

The chain uses TRBV27 and TRBJ1-3; D is undetermined. This CDR3 contains 16 residues. Germline-derived CDR1 and CDR2 are MNHEY and SMNVEV (reference sequence). The V end was cut by 1 base, the J end by 1 base, with 11 bases between. The CDR3, as DNA: TGTGCCAGCAGTTTATTGGGTTTCGGATCTGGAAACACCATATATTTT. Amino acids: CASSLLGFGSGNTIYF.

V gene TRBV19 combines with J gene TRBJ1-1; 9 nucleotides line up with TRBD1. This CDR3 has 14 amino acids. Trimming took 1 base from V and 4 from J; bases not matched to a gene: 1. CDR1 is LNHDA, CDR2 SQIVND, per germline (reference sequence). The CDR3 region is CASSIGDRATEAFF. As DNA, the CDR3 is TGTGCCAGTAGTATAGGGGACAGGGCCACTGAAGCTTTCTTT. Based on the CDR3 plus reference TRBV19 and TRBJ1-1, the full variable domain is DGGITQSPKYLFRKEGQNVTLSCEQNLNHDAMYWYRQDPGQGLRLIYYSQIVNDFQKGDIAEGYSVSREKKESFPLTVTSAQKNPTAFYLCASSIGDRATEAFFGQGTRLTVV.

CDR3 in DNA: TGCAGCGTTACGGGACCGAGAGTGTATGGCTACACCTTC. Translated: CSVTGPRVYGYTF. The rearrangement links TRBV29-1 to TRBJ1-2; D might be TRBD1 (5 bases). Germline V gene lookup returns CDR1 SQVTM and CDR2 ANQGSEA. The V gene lost 5 bases and the J gene lost 5 bases, with 15 bases spanning the gap. CDR3 length: 13 residues.

This chain links TRBV5-8 with TRBJ1-2; a possible D gene is TRBD1 (6 bases). This CDR3 comprises 16 residues. CDR1 SGHTS and CDR2 YDEGEE come from the germline V gene. The V end was cut by 1 base, the J end by 3 bases, with 16 bases between. The CDR3 is CASSLSSDRTHYGYTF. Here the CDR3 DNA reads TGTGCCAGCAGCTTGTCAAGCGACAGGACTCACTATGGCTACACCTTC.

CDR3 residues: CASSAHRDSLFNEQFF. CDR3 DNA: TGTGCCAGCAGCGCTCACCGGGACAGCCTATTCAATGAGCAGTTCTTC. This chain uses TRBV7-8 with TRBJ2-1, with TRBD1 matching over 7 bases. The CDR3 extends over 16 amino acids. V dropped 5 bases and J dropped 6; count of bases not matched to a gene: 13. Germline V gives CDR1 SGHVS, CDR2 FQNEAQ.

The V call is TRBV7-8, the J call TRBJ2-1, with 7 bases aligning to TRBD2. The CDR3 consists of 21 residues. Germline V gives CDR1 SGHVS, CDR2 FQNEAQ. V lost 1 base, J lost 0 bases, and 18 bases stayed unmatched. CDR3 in amino acids: CASSLEVREVRGFSSYNEQFF. As DNA, the CDR3 is TGTGCCAGCAGCTTAGAGGTACGGGAGGTCCGAGGCTTTAGCTCCTACAATGAGCAGTTCTTC.

The chain uses TRBV15 and TRBJ2-2; D not certain. The CDR3 spans 15 residues. V dropped 1 base and J dropped 1 base, with 7 bases sitting between them. Germline V gene lookup returns CDR1 LNHNV and CDR2 YYDKDF (reference sequence). The CDR3 DNA follows: TGTGCCACCAGCAGAGTCGGCCAGAACACCGGGGAGCTGTTTTTT. It translates to CATSRVGQNTGELFF.

The gene calls are TRBV2 and TRBJ1-2, with TRBD1 as a possible D gene (5 bases). V lost 7 bases and J lost 1, with 13 bases in between. Per the germline V gene, CDR1 is SNHLY and CDR2 is FYNNEI. This CDR3 is built from 14 residues. CDR3 protein: CASILGGNNYGYTF. The CDR3 DNA reads TGTGCCAGCATCCTGGGGGGGAATAACTATGGCTACACCTTC.

This clone was detected only once. The CDR3 coding sequence is TGTGCCAGCAGCGGACGCCAGGGTCTCGGGGATACGCAGTATTTT. Amino acid sequence: CASSGRQGLGDTQYF. The chain has TRBV9 and TRBJ2-3; a possible D gene is TRBD1 (5 bases). The CDR3 runs 15 residues. Germline V gene lookup returns CDR1 SGDLS and CDR2 YYNGEE. The V and J ends lost 3 bases and 6 bases respectively, with 17 bases between them. The full variable domain, with the rest looked up from reference TRBV9 and TRBJ2-3, is DSGVTQTPKHLITATGQRVTLRCSPRSGDLSVYWYQQSLDQGLQFLIQYYNGEERAKGNILERFSAQQFPDLHSELNLSSLELGDSALYFCASSGRQGLGDTQYFGPGTRLTVL.

The V and J genes are TRBV18 and TRBJ2-2, with 7 bases identical to TRBD2. The germline gives CDR1 KGHSH, CDR2 LQKENI. There are 16 residues in the CDR3. V dropped 0 bases and J dropped 4; count of bases not matched to a gene: 5. CDR3 nucleotides: TGTGCCAGCTCACCACCGGGAGGCGGGGGCACCGGGGAGCTGTTTTTT. As protein: CASSPPGGGGTGELFF.

This chain joins TRBV2 and TRBJ2-7; 7 nucleotides agree with TRBD2. The junction had 11 bases not matched to a gene; V was cut back by 8 bases and J by 1 base. Germline loops: CDR1 SNHLY, CDR2 FYNNEI. This CDR3 is built from 15 residues. The CDR3 nucleotides read TGTGCCAGCCGGAACTCGCCGGGGGGATCCTACGAGCAGTACTTC. It encodes CASRNSPGGSYEQYF.

The chain links TRBV27 to TRBJ2-3, with TRBD2 matching 16 bases. J was trimmed by 6 bases and V by 6 bases; bases with no gene match: 12. From germline, CDR1 is MNHEY and CDR2 SMNVEV (reference sequence). The CDR3 spans 18 residues. The chain's CDR3 is CASRSITGLAGGPDTQYF. Here the CDR3 DNA reads TGTGCCAGCAGGTCTATCACGGGACTAGCGGGAGGGCCGGATACGCAGTATTTT.

The chain links TRBV6-1 to TRBJ2-7, with no clear D. The CDR3 contains 16 residues. The V and J ends lost 2 bases and 0 bases respectively, with 14 bases between them. Germline V gives CDR1 MNHNS, CDR2 SASEGT. CDR3 DNA sequence: TGTGCCAGCAGTGAATGGACGTCAACAAGCTCCTACGAGCAGTACTTC. As protein: CASSEWTSTSSYEQYF.

This chain joins TRBV7-8 and TRBJ2-7; possibly TRBD2 for D (6 bases). Trimming took off 2 bases at V and 3 bases at J, with 14 bases between the two ends. The CDR3 length is 15 residues. CDR1 and CDR2 (germline): SGHVS, FQNEAQ. The CDR3 DNA sequence: TGTGCCAGCAGCTTATTCGCGGCGGGACGCTACGAGCAGTACTTC. This codes for CASSLFAAGRYEQYF.

This sequence joins TRBV9 and TRBJ1-2, with a possible D match to TRBD1 (6 bases). The V end was cut by 0 bases, the J end by 4 bases, with 10 bases between. The CDR3 consists of 14 residues. Germline V CDR1 and CDR2: SGDLS, YYNGEE. The CDR3 reads CASSVDGGGYGYTF. The DNA of the CDR3 is TGTGCCAGCAGCGTAGATGGGGGCGGCTATGGCTACACCTTC.

The V call is TRBV28, the J call TRBJ1-1, with unresolved D. V was cut by 5 bases and J by 4 bases, with 14 bases left in between. Germline V gene lookup returns CDR1 MDHEN and CDR2 SYDVKM. The CDR3 length is 14 residues. The CDR3 loop is CASSGGGRGTEAFF. CDR3 nucleotides: TGTGCCAGCAGTGGTGGAGGACGGGGCACTGAAGCTTTCTTT.

This chain's CDR3 is CASSLLGTDGNTIYF. The CDR3, as DNA: TGTGCCAGCAGTCTACTAGGGACAGATGGAAACACCATATATTTT. The chain has TRBV27 and TRBJ1-3, with 7 nucleotides matching TRBD1. In germline, CDR1 is MNHEY, CDR2 SMNVEV (reference sequence). V was clipped by 5 bases and J by 3 bases; unmatched bases: 7. The CDR3 contains 15 residues.

V gene TRBV5-1 combines with J gene TRBJ2-7, with 10 bases identical to TRBD1. The V and J ends lost 4 bases and 3 bases, in that order; junction bases with no gene match: 4. CDR1 is SGHRS and CDR2 is YFSETQ in the germline V gene. The CDR3 runs to 14 residues. The CDR3 is CASSPGQGNYEQYF. CDR3 nucleotides: TGCGCCAGCAGCCCGGGACAGGGGAACTACGAGCAGTACTTC. Filled out from reference TRBV5-1 and TRBJ2-7, the complete variable domain reads KAGVTQTPRYLIKTRGQQVTLSCSPISGHRSVSWYQQTPGQGLQFLFEYFSETQRNKGNFPGRFSGRQFSNSRSEMNVSTLELGDSALYLCASSPGQGNYEQYFGPGTRLTVT.

CDR3 region: CSVEDQWGRAYGYTF. The CDR3 DNA is TGCAGCGTTGAAGATCAGTGGGGGAGGGCCTATGGCTACACCTTC. The chain carries TRBV29-1 and TRBJ1-2; possibly TRBD1 for D (5 bases). Trimming took off 0 bases at V and 4 bases at J, with 15 bases between the two ends. The CDR3 totals 15 residues. Germline assignment: CDR1 SQVTM and CDR2 ANQGSEA.

The chain has TRBV7-9 and TRBJ2-5; D gene ambiguous. The germline gives CDR1 SEHNR, CDR2 FQNEAQ (reference sequence). With 8 bases removed from V and 3 bases from J, the gap between germline ends came to 13 bases. This CDR3 comprises 13 residues. CDR3 nucleotide sequence: TGTGCCAGCCCCGTGGTAGGAAAAGAGACCCAGTACTTC. Translating gives CASPVVGKETQYF.

CDR3 bases: TGTGCCAGCAGCCCGACCAGCCTCTCCTACGAGCAGTACTTC. It specifies CASSPTSLSYEQYF. The rearrangement joins TRBV27 to TRBJ2-7; the D is unclear. CDR3 length: 14 residues. V lost 6 bases and J 0 bases, leaving 12 bases between the germline ends. Germline V gives CDR1 MNHEY, CDR2 SMNVEV (reference sequence).

This chain connects TRBV15 to TRBJ2-3, with TRBD2 as a possible D gene (6 bases). The CDR3 runs to 17 residues. The V gene lost 3 bases and the J gene lost 1 base, with 17 bases spanning the gap. CDR1 and CDR2 from the germline V gene are LNHNV and YYDKDF (reference sequence). The CDR3 region has the DNA TGTGCCACCAGCAGGTCCGGGACTGCCCTAGGCACAGATACGCAGTATTTT. This codes for CATSRSGTALGTDTQYF. The whole variable domain, remainder taken from reference TRBV15 and TRBJ2-3, is DAMVIQNPRYQVTQFGKPVTLSCSQTLNHNVMYWYQQKSSQAPKLLFHYYDKDFNNEADTPDNFQSRRPNTSFCFLDIRSPGLGDTAMYLCATSRSGTALGTDTQYFGPGTRLTVL.

The V gene is TRBV5-6, the J gene TRBJ2-5, with D perhaps TRBD1 or TRBD2 (6 bases each). The tail of the sequence fits TRBJ2-7 better, so the J call may be wrong. CDR3 length equals 16 residues. CDR1 and CDR2 from the germline V gene are SGHDT and YYEEEE. The CDR3 sequence is CASSRPSGALTYEQYF. The CDR3 DNA reads TGTGCCAGCAGTCGACCGTCGGGGGCCCTTACCTACGAGCAGTACTTC.

The chain links TRBV5-1 to TRBJ2-3; TRBD2 might be the D (5 bases). The CDR3 is 14 residues long. Trimming took 4 bases from V and 4 from J, leaving 13 bases between them. Germline V lookup: CDR1 SGHRS, CDR2 YFSETQ. The DNA for the CDR3 is TGCGCCAGCAGCAACCTACTAGTCCCAGATACGCAGTATTTT. It translates to CASSNLLVPDTQYF.

The chain links TRBV5-8 to TRBJ2-7, with TRBD1 matching 12 bases. The CDR3 length is 19 residues. Trimming at V came to 5 bases and at J to 0 bases, leaving 15 bases not matched to a gene. Germline V gene lookup returns CDR1 SGHTS and CDR2 YDEGEE. CDR3 region: CASRYSGTGGRGSSYEQYF. The CDR3 DNA follows: TGTGCCAGCAGATATTCCGGGACAGGGGGCCGCGGAAGCTCCTACGAGCAGTACTTC.

The gene calls are TRBV5-1 and TRBJ2-5, with D unclear. This CDR3 spans 15 amino acids. Trimming left V 0 bases short and J 4 bases short, with 13 bases between. Germline lookup yields CDR1 SGHRS and CDR2 YFSETQ. The CDR3 spells CASSLGQVVAETQYF. Here the CDR3 DNA reads TGCGCCAGCAGCTTGGGGCAGGTTGTCGCAGAGACCCAGTACTTC.

The V and J genes are TRBV5-4 and TRBJ2-7; D gene uncertain. CDR1 and CDR2 from the germline V gene are SGHNT and YYREEE (reference sequence). Between the trimmed V and J ends, which lost 0 bases and 4 bases, there was a span of 11 bases. The length of the CDR3 is 14 residues. The CDR3 DNA reads TGTGCCAGCAGCTTGGCTCCCTGGCCTTACGAGCAGTACTTC. Its translation: CASSLAPWPYEQYF.

This chain connects TRBV27 to TRBJ2-2, with D possibly matching TRBD2 (7 bases). There are 14 residues in the CDR3. Trimming left V 7 bases short and J 7 bases short, with 16 bases between. Germline values: CDR1 MNHEY, CDR2 SMNVEV (reference sequence). DNA for the CDR3: TGTGCCAGCAAAATCGGGGGGCAGGGCGGGGAGCTGTTTTTT. Residues: CASKIGGQGGELFF.

The chain combines TRBV2 with TRBJ1-5, with D uncertain. Germline V lookup: CDR1 SNHLY, CDR2 FYNNEI. There are 14 residues in the CDR3. The germline V and J ends were trimmed by 3 bases and 6 bases, with 12 bases remaining between them. CDR3: CASSDGSYTQPQHF. The CDR3 nucleotides are TGTGCCAGCAGTGACGGCAGCTACACTCAGCCCCAGCATTTT.

This clone was picked up one time. The CDR3 DNA sequence: TGTGCCAGCAGCCCGGGATTCTCCTACGAGCAGTACTTC. This gives the protein CASSPGFSYEQYF. This sequence joins TRBV7-2 and TRBJ2-7; TRBD2 is a possible D gene (5 bases). The CDR3 is 13 residues long. Per germline, CDR1 SGHTA and CDR2 FQGNSA. Between the trimmed V and J ends, which lost 5 bases and 0 bases, there was a span of 8 bases. Full variable domain (missing parts from reference TRBV7-2 and TRBJ2-7): GAGVSQSPSNKVTEKGKDVELRCDPISGHTALYWYRQSLGQGLEFLIYFQGNSAPDKSGLPSDRFSAERTGGSVSTLTIQRTQQEDSAVYLCASSPGFSYEQYFGPGTRLTVT.

The chain is built from TRBV9 and TRBJ2-5; TRBD1 aligns across 7 bases. The V and J ends lost 2 bases and 1 base, in that order; junction bases with no gene match: 5. The CDR3 covers 15 residues. Per the germline V gene, CDR1 is SGDLS and CDR2 is YYNGEE. The CDR3 is CASSVGQAAQETQYF. DNA for the CDR3: TGTGCCAGCAGCGTTGGACAGGCCGCCCAAGAGACCCAGTACTTC.

The chain carries TRBV7-9 and TRBJ2-3; D unclear. The CDR3 runs 15 residues. The V end was cut by 2 bases, the J end by 1 base, with 10 bases between. Germline V gives CDR1 SEHNR, CDR2 FQNEAQ (reference sequence). As DNA, the CDR3 is TGTGCCAGCAGCTTATTAGGGTTTGGCACAGATACGCAGTATTTT. Translating it yields CASSLLGFGTDTQYF.